The entry below gives a single TCR beta chain sequence along with its context. The CDR3 runs 17 residues. The V segment lost 5 bases and the J segment 2 bases; nucleotides outside the gene matches: 8. Germline V gene data show CDR1 as WNHNN and CDR2 as SYGVQD (reference sequence). Some clones are missing from TCRdb's copy, which holds only in-frame ones; the method was immunoSEQ multiplex PCR. The data hold tens of thousands of clones, with around 89% observed a single time. This sample stems from a study of T cell changes during pregnancy in multiple sclerosis. This sequence originates from a female donor in good health, enrolled as a control in a pregnancy study. The chain carries TRBV10-1 and TRBJ2-7; 14 bases are a match to TRBD2. The source was CD4+ T cells from peripheral blood mononuclear cells, collected in the first trimester of pregnancy. The DNA of the CDR3 is TGCGCCAGCAGTCTGACTAGCGGGAGGGCCTGTCCCTACGAGCAGTACTTC. Protein sequence: CASSLTSGRACPYEQYF.